This T cell receptor beta chain was sequenced in a study of Graves' ophthalmopathy and Graves' hyperthyroidism. Study details: Peripheral blood was gathered at the point of initial diagnosis, before any treatment started. Findings and caveats of the study: A 13-signature model separated ophthalmopathy from stable hyperthyroidism, about 90% sensitivity, around 78% specificity.

CDR3 length: 17 amino acids. Losses at the gene ends were 0 bases for V and 6 bases for J; bases not matched to a gene: 11. The V gene's germline CDR1 is LGHNA and CDR2 YSLEER. RNA transcripts served as template for amplifying TCR beta CDR3 sequences. After a first-round RT-PCR with HTBI primers, a second-round multiplex PCR was run. One entry per CDR3 protein results from TCRdb running MiXCR on the multiplex PCR reads. Of some 410,000 distinct CDR3 sequences in the sample, around 20% were seen once. A note on this clonotype: Its antigen remains unidentified.

Hyperthyroidism was new, under 2 months, in patients aged 18 to 65. This sequence originates from a woman between 18 and 29 years old with stable Graves' hyperthyroidism. The chain links TRBV4-3 to TRBJ1-5, with 7 bases aligning to TRBD1. The sample consisted of peripheral blood. Here the CDR3 reads CASSQDLPVQGVQPQHF. CDR3 DNA: TGCGCCAGCAGCCAAGATCTACCTGTCCAGGGGGTTCAGCCCCAGCATTTT.